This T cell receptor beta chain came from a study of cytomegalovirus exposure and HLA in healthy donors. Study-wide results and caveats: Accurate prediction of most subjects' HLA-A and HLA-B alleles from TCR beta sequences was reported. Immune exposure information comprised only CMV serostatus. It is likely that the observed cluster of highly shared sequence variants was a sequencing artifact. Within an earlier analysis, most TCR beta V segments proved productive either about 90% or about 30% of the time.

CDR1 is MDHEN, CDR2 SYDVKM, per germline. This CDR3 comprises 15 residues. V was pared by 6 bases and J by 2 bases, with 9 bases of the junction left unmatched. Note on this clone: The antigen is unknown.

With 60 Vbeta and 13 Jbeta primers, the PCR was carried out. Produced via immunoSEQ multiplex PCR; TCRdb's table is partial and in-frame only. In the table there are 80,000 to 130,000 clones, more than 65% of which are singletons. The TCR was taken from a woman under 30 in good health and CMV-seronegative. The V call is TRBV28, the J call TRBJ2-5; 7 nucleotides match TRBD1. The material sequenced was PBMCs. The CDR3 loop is CASSRIGQVQETQYF. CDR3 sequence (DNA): TGTGCCAGCAGCCGAATTGGACAGGTACAAGAGACCCAGTACTTC.